A selection of T cell receptor beta chains follows, all from one sample in a study of cytomegalovirus exposure and HLA in healthy donors. Libraries were prepared by immunoSEQ multiplex PCR; TCRdb keeps only in-frame clonotypes and omits some of them. This sample carries roughly 18,000 clones, about 70% of them seen once, and the ten largest clones take 3.7%. Source material: PBMCs. The receptors originated from a man between 18 and 35 years old in good health and CMV-seronegative. The CDR3 runs from the conserved cysteine through the conserved F or W. Clone size is stated in some rows and not others, as once, few, many or a class when expanded.

TRBV29-1	10	.	CSVGSNEQFF
TRBV30	14	.	CAWSDHQGDYGYTF
TRBV2	14	once	CASSVGQGNTEAFF
TRBV7-9	16	.	CASSRPRVGGGNTIYF
TRBV5-1	13	few	CASSSDGAYEQYF
TRBV6-6	16	few	CASSAGQGAGANVLTF
TRBV10-3	15	.	CAFRDDREDTGELFF
TRBV6-1	13	once	CASSGGQTLEAFF
TRBV6-5	15	few	CASSPGLAGLNEQFF
TRBV29-1	14	.	CSVARGSSYNEQFF
TRBV30	17	once	CAWSASPLAGVSDEQFF
TRBV6-1	12	.	CASSLSGYGYTF
TRBV15	15	.	CATSREGGRGGEQFF
TRBV5-1	14	.	CASSPAGTAYEQYF
TRBV28	16	.	CASSLGTGDISYEQYF
TRBV6-5	14	.	CASSRGTPREKLFF
TRBV6-5	13	.	CASSPTLSYEQYF
TRBV6-1	16	.	CASSGSDSNSNQPQHF
TRBV5-6	11	.	CASSDTDIQYF
TRBV7-9	13	.	CAGLQGSGFGYTF
TRBV27	12	once	CASSLGRGEAFF
TRBV10-3	17	.	CAISDGDRGRRSTEAFF
TRBV7-3	13	.	CASSPEGHTEAFF
TRBV10-2	12	.	CASSEGRDTIYF
TRBV4-3	13	.	CASSPTRTSAGFF